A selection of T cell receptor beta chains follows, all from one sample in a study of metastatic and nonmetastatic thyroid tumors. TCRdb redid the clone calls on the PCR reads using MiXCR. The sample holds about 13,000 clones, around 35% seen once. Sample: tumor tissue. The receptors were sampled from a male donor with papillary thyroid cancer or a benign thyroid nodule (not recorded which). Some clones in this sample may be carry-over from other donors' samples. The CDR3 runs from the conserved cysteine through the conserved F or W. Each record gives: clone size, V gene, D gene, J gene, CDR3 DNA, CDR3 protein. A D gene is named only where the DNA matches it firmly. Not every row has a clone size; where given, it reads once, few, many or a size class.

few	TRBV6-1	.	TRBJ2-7	TGTGCCAGCAGAACGGGCCTAGGCTACGAGCAGTACTTC	CASRTGLGYEQYF
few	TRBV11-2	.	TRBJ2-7	TGTGCCAGCGGGGGCTTATACGAGCAGTACTTC	CASGGLYEQYF
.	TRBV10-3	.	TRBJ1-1	TGTGCCATCAGTGACCCGATCCGTGGGACCCCTAAGGAAGCTTTCTTT	CAISDPIRGTPKEAFF
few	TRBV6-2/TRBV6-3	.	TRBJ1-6	TGTGCCAGCAGTTACGGGTCTTTTAATTCACCCCTCCACTTT	CASSYGSFNSPLHF
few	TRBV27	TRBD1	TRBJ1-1	TGTGCCAGCAACCAAGACAGGGCCCTTGAAGCTTTCTTT	CASNQDRALEAFF
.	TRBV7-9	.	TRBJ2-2	TGTGCCAGCAGCTTCGGGCGGGGCGGACCCGGGGAGCTGTTTTTT	CASSFGRGGPGELFF
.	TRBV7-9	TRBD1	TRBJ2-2	TGTGCCAGCAGCGCACAGGGGACCGGGGAGCTGTTTTTT	CASSAQGTGELFF
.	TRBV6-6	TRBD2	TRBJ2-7	TGTGCCAGCAGAACCTCGGGGGGAATCTCCTACGAGCAGTACTTC	CASRTSGGISYEQYF
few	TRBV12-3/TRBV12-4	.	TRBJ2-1	TGTGCCAGCACCGCCACCGGGTATGAGCAGTTCTTC	CASTATGYEQFF
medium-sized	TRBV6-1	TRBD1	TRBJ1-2	TGTGCCAGCAGTCTTGGGACAGGGGGCAACTATGGCTACACCTTC	CASSLGTGGNYGYTF
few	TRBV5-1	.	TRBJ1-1	TGCGCCAGCAGCACGCTGGGGGGGAACACTGAAGCTTTCTTT	CASSTLGGNTEAFF
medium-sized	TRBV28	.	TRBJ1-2	TGTGCCAGCAGTTTGGAGGGGGAAGAACTTAACTATGGCTACACCTTC	CASSLEGEELNYGYTF
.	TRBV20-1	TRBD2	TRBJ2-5	TGCAGTGCTTCAAAGCGGGAGGCCCAAGAGACCCAGTACTTC	CSASKREAQETQYF
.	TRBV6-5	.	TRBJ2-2	TGTGCCACCGGCGCCGGGGAGCTGTTTTTT	CATGAGELFF
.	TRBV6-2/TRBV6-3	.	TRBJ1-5	TGTGCCAGCAGCCCTGAAAAGCATCAGCCCCAGCATTTT	CASSPEKHQPQHF
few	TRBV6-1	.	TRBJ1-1	TGTGCCAGCACCTCAGGGGCGCTGAACACTGAAGCTTTCTTT	CASTSGALNTEAFF
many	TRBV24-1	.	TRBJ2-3	TGTGCCACCAGTGGGGCTAGAGACACAGATACGCAGTATTTT	CATSGARDTDTQYF
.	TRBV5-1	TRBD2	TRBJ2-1	TGCGCCAGCAGCGGGGGACTAGCGGGAGTTGGGAATGAGCAGTTCTTC	CASSGGLAGVGNEQFF
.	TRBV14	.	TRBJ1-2	TGTGCCAGCAGCCAAGCTACCAACGGGGACATCTATGGCTACACCTTC	CASSQATNGDIYGYTF
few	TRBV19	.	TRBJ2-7	TGTGCCAGTAGTGCCCAAGGTGGGCCCTACGAGCAGTACTTC	CASSAQGGPYEQYF
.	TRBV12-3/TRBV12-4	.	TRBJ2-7	TGTGCCAGCAGGCCGCCGGTCACGACAAACGGATACGAGCAGTACTTC	CASRPPVTTNGYEQYF
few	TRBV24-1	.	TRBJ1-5	TGTGCCACCAGTGATCATGAGGACGGCCTCGGACAGCCCCAGCATTTT	CATSDHEDGLGQPQHF
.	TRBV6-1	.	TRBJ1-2	TGTGCCAGCAGTGAGGCGGTGGGAGATGGCTACACCTTC	CASSEAVGDGYTF
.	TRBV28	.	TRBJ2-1	TGTGCCAGCAGTTTAAGGTGGGAGTCTTACAATGAGCAGTTCTTC	CASSLRWESYNEQFF
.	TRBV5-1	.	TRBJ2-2	TGCGCCAGCAGTCAAGGACGTGGCACCGGGGAGCTGTTTTTT	CASSQGRGTGELFF
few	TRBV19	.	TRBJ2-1	TGTGCCAGTAGTATGGGGCAGGGCTCATACAATGAGCAGTTCTTC	CASSMGQGSYNEQFF
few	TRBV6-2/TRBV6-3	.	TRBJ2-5	TGTGCCAGCAGTTACTCTAACAGCCAGAACCAAGAGACCCAGTACTTC	CASSYSNSQNQETQYF
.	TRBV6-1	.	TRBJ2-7	TGTGCCAGCAGTCCGCAGACAGCGTACGAGCAGTACTTC	CASSPQTAYEQYF
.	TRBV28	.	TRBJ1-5	TGTGCCAGCAGTTTCCGTTGGGGGGGCGGGCAGCCCCAGCATTTT	CASSFRWGGGQPQHF
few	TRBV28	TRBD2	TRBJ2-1	TGTGCCAGCAGCCTACTGGGGTCGGGACTAGCTGTGAATGAGCAGTTCTTC	CASSLLGSGLAVNEQFF
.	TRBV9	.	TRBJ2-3	TGTGCCAGCAGCCTCACCTACACAGATACGCAGTATTTT	CASSLTYTDTQYF
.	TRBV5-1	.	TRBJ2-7	TGCGCCAGCAGCTTTTCTGAGTCAGCTACCCCCTACGAGCAGTACTTC	CASSFSESATPYEQYF
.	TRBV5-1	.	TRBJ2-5	TGCGCCAGCATTATCGTAGGGTGGGAGACCCAGTACTTC	CASIIVGWETQYF
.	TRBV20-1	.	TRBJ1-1	TGCAGTGCTAGAGATCAGATGGGGAACACTGAAGCTTTCTTT	CSARDQMGNTEAFF
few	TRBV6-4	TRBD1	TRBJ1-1	TGTGCCAGCAGTCCGACAGGGAGCGGGAACACTGAAGCTTTCTTT	CASSPTGSGNTEAFF
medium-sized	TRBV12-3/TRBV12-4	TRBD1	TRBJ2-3	TGTGCCAGCCAGGGGGCCATCACAGATACGCAGTATTTT	CASQGAITDTQYF
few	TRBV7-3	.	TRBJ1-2	TGTGCCAGCAGCTTAATGTTAGGAGATGGCTACACCTTC	CASSLMLGDGYTF
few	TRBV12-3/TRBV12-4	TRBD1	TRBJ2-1	TGTGCCAGCAGTTTAATGGGACAGGGGGCCTATGATCAGTTCTTC	CASSLMGQGAYDQFF
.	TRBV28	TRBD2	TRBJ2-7	TGTGCCAGCAGGACTAGCGGGACTTACGAGCAGTACTTC	CASRTSGTYEQYF
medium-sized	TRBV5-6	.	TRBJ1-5	TGTGCCAGCAGCTTGGCGGGCGAGGGGTGGAGCAATCAGCCCCAGCATTTT	CASSLAGEGWSNQPQHF
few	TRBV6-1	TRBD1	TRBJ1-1	TGTGCCAGCAGTGAGGCGGTTAGGACAGGCCTTACTGAAGCTTTCTTT	CASSEAVRTGLTEAFF
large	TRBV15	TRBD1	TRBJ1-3	TGTGCCACCAGCATGGGAACAGGGGCTTTAGGAAACACCATATATTTT	CATSMGTGALGNTIYF
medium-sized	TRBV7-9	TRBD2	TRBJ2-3	TGTGCCAGCAGCTTAGGGGTCTCCCTAGCGGGCGGCACAGATACGCAGTATTTT	CASSLGVSLAGGTDTQYF
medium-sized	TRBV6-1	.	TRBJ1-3	TGTGCCAGCAGTGAAGCCGGGGTCAGGGGCGCTGGAAACACCATATATTTT	CASSEAGVRGAGNTIYF
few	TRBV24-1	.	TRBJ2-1	TGTGCCACCAGTGATTTATCAGGGATCGAGCAGTTCTTC	CATSDLSGIEQFF
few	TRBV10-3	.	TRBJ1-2	TGTGCCATAACCGACAGCAACTATGGCTACACCTTC	CAITDSNYGYTF
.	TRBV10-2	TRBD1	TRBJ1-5	TGCGCCAGCAGTGAGGGTGGTACAGGGGCAGGGCAGCCCCAGCATTTT	CASSEGGTGAGQPQHF
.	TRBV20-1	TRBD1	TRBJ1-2	TGCAGTGCTAGATTCACAGGGGCTGGCTACACCTTC	CSARFTGAGYTF
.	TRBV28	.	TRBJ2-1	TGTGCCAGCAGTTTCGCAGGGATAAACAATGAGCAGTTCTTC	CASSFAGINNEQFF
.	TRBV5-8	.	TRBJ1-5	TGTGCCAGCAGCTTGGTGGGTTGGGGGAAGCCCCAGCATTTT	CASSLVGWGKPQHF
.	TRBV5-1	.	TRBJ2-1	TGCGCCAGCAGCTTGGACAGGGTGGATGAGCAGTTCTTC	CASSLDRVDEQFF
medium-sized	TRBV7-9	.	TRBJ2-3	TGTGCCAGCAGCTTAGATTCGGATACGCAGTATTTT	CASSLDSDTQYF
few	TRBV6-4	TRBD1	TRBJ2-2	TGTGCCAGCAGATCATCCCCCGGGACAGGGTCCGGGGAGCTGTTTTTT	CASRSSPGTGSGELFF
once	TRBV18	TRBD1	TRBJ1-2	TGTGCCAGCTCACCTCGGGGACAGGGTTTAGATGGCTACACCTTC	CASSPRGQGLDGYTF
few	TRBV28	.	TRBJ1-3	TGTGCCAGCGCCTCGCCCGGGGGTAGCTCTGGAAACACCATATATTTT	CASASPGGSSGNTIYF